One and the same sample provided the 31 T cell receptor beta chains below, sequenced in a study of identifying expanded T cells in peripheral blood. Assay: immunoSEQ multiplex PCR; the TCRdb copy retains only in-frame clones and omits some. The table shows approximately 100,000 clones, with approximately 88% occurring only once. Sequencing was carried out using blood. The receptors were gathered from a person between 18 and 75 years old in good health.

J is TRBJ2-7 and V is TRBV30; 10 bases align to TRBD2. J lost 5 bases, V lost 0 bases, and 13 bases had no gene match. Germline V CDR1 and CDR2: GTSNPN, SVGIG (reference sequence). This CDR3 comprises 17 residues. The CDR3 nucleotides read TGTGCCTGGAGTGTCGAGCGGGGGGGCCCCGGGCGGAACGAGCAGTACTTC. Translating gives CAWSVERGGPGRNEQYF.

This chain joins TRBV5-6 and TRBJ1-4; a weak D match, TRBD1 (6 bases). CDR3 length equals 14 residues. Germline V CDR1 and CDR2: SGHDT, YYEEEE. Trimming removed 1 base from V and 6 bases from J, with 10 bases in between. DNA of the CDR3: TGTGCCAGCAGCTTGCAGGGGAGTCATGAAAAACTGTTTTTT. It specifies CASSLQGSHEKLFF.

The chain recombines TRBV11-2 with TRBJ1-1, with 8 bases identical to TRBD1. Losses at the gene ends were 6 bases for V and 0 bases for J; bases not matched to a gene: 15. Germline assignment: CDR1 SGHAT and CDR2 FQNNGV. This CDR3 is 18 amino acids long. DNA for the CDR3: TGTGCCAGCAGATCAAACAGGGGGAGTTTAAGGATGAACACTGAAGCTTTCTTT. The encoded protein is CASRSNRGSLRMNTEAFF.

This chain joins TRBV15 and TRBJ2-4; D may be TRBD2 (6 bases). The V and J ends lost 1 base and 6 bases respectively, with 10 bases between them. CDR1 is LNHNV and CDR2 is YYDKDF in the germline V gene (reference sequence). This CDR3 has 14 amino acids. The CDR3 reads CATSRGTEGNIQYF. The CDR3 coding sequence is TGTGCCACCAGCAGAGGGACGGAGGGAAACATTCAGTACTTC.

The V gene is TRBV7-6, the J gene TRBJ1-5; no reliable D call. Germline V lookup: CDR1 SGHVS, CDR2 FNYEAQ. The V end was cut by 9 bases, the J end by 4 bases, with 19 bases between. This CDR3 region has 15 residues. The CDR3 here is CARQPRPSLNQPQHF. For the CDR3, the DNA is TGTGCCAGGCAACCCCGGCCCAGCCTAAATCAGCCCCAGCATTTT.

The J gene is TRBJ1-2, the V gene TRBV19; 7 bases map to TRBD1. The CDR3 is made up of 15 amino acids. CDR1 and CDR2 from the germline V gene are LNHDA and SQIVND (reference sequence). With 9 bases clipped from V and 5 bases from J, the junction kept 15 bases outside the gene matches. CDR3 nucleotide sequence: TGTGCCAGCAAACCCCGACCGAGACAGGGTTATGGCTACACCTTC. It codes for CASKPRPRQGYGYTF.

The chain carries TRBV5-4 and TRBJ2-1, with TRBD1 identical over 7 bases. CDR3 length equals 17 residues. The junction had 17 bases not matched to a gene; V was cut back by 1 base and J by 10 bases. From germline, CDR1 is SGHNT and CDR2 YYREEE (reference sequence). The CDR3 DNA reads TGTGCCAGCAGCTTGATGGTTAGACAGGGAGTTCTATACGAGCAGTTCTTC. Translated, it gives CASSLMVRQGVLYEQFF.

The rearrangement links TRBV6-4 to TRBJ2-3; tentative D call: TRBD2 (6 bases). This CDR3 is built from 13 residues. The germline V gene encodes CDR1 MRHNA and CDR2 SNTAGT. V dropped 10 bases and J dropped 2 bases, with 13 bases sitting between them. The CDR3 region is CATSGSATDTQYF. Here the CDR3 DNA reads TGTGCCACCAGCGGGTCCGCCACAGATACGCAGTATTTT.

The chain carries TRBV28 and TRBJ1-5; TRBD1 agrees at 7 bases. The ends lost 5 bases at V and 1 base at J; junction bases unmatched: 17. CDR3 length: 19 amino acids. Germline V gene lookup returns CDR1 MDHEN and CDR2 SYDVKM. CDR3 loop: CASSTPRGTAGSSNQPQHF. In DNA form, the CDR3 reads TGTGCCAGCAGTACTCCTAGAGGGACAGCTGGATCAAGCAATCAGCCCCAGCATTTT.

Here the CDR3 reads CASRSLNSPLHF. Here the CDR3 DNA reads TGTGCCAGCCGAAGCCTTAATTCACCCCTCCACTTT. This chain connects TRBV6-5 to TRBJ1-6; D remains ambiguous. V shed 8 bases and J shed 6 bases, with 8 bases lying between them. The germline CDR1 and CDR2 sequences are MNHEY and SVGAGI. CDR3 length: 12 residues.

The V gene is TRBV23-1, the J gene TRBJ2-3; weak D call: TRBD1 (5 bases). TRBV23-1 falls under the ORF class, with uncertain function. V was shortened by 1 base and J by 0 bases, with 8 bases between the two germline ends. The CDR3 spans 15 residues. The CDR3 bases are TGCGCCAGCAGTCAATATAGGGGAAGCACAGATACGCAGTATTTT. This gives the protein CASSQYRGSTDTQYF.

The chain combines TRBV12-5 with TRBJ2-1; 7 bases are a match to TRBD1. The V gene's germline CDR1 is LGHNT and CDR2 FRNRAP. The CDR3 runs to 13 residues. Trimming cost V 6 bases and J 4 bases; bases outside gene matches: 3. CDR3 protein: CASGTGPYNEQFF. The CDR3 bases are TGTGCTAGTGGGACAGGGCCTTACAATGAGCAGTTCTTC.

The J gene is TRBJ1-4, the V gene TRBV4-1, with D unresolved. V lost 1 base, J lost 10 bases, and 16 bases lay in between. The CDR3 has 15 amino acids. Per the germline V gene, CDR1 is MGHRA and CDR2 is YSYEKL. Here the CDR3 reads CASSQVARGDPKLFF. CDR3 nucleotides: TGCGCCAGCAGCCAAGTGGCGCGGGGAGACCCAAAACTGTTTTTT.

This chain links TRBV11-2 with TRBJ2-1; 10 bases are a match to TRBD2. Germline CDR1 reads SGHAT; CDR2 reads FQNNGV. The V and J ends lost 0 bases and 3 bases, in that order; junction bases with no gene match: 2. This CDR3 has 16 residues. The CDR3 reads CASSLDSSGGYNEQFF. The CDR3 DNA is TGTGCCAGCAGCTTAGATTCTAGCGGGGGCTACAATGAGCAGTTCTTC.

V gene TRBV4-2 combines with J gene TRBJ2-1, with D perhaps matching TRBD1 (6 bases). From germline, CDR1 is LGHNA and CDR2 YNFKEQ. The CDR3 length is 13 residues. V lost 10 bases and J lost 8, with 18 bases in between. CDR3 bases: TGTGCCACTAGGGGCAGGGGTGGAGATGAGCAGTTCTTC. Translation: CATRGRGGDEQFF.

The chain has TRBV23-1 and TRBJ2-7; maybe TRBD1 (6 bases). TRBV23-1 is an ORF for which the function is uncertain. V gave up 0 bases and J gave up 0 bases, with 18 bases separating them. The CDR3 has 18 amino acids. CDR3 in DNA: TGCGCCAGCAGTCAATCCCTTGAGGGGGTCTACGGCTCCTACGAGCAGTACTTC. This gives the protein CASSQSLEGVYGSYEQYF.

The chain is built from TRBV11-2 and TRBJ2-5; D gene uncertain. Trimming removed 4 bases from V and 3 bases from J, with 6 bases in between. Looked up from germline, CDR1 is SGHAT and CDR2 is FQNNGV. There are 12 residues in the CDR3. Written as DNA, the CDR3 is TGTGCCAGCAGCTCTTCCAAAGAGACCCAGTACTTC. It codes for CASSSSKETQYF. Supplemented by reference TRBV11-2 and TRBJ2-5, the full variable domain reads EAGVAQSPRYKIIEKRQSVAFWCNPISGHATLYWYQQILGQGPKLLIQFQNNGVVDDSQLPKDRFSAERLKGVDSTLKIQPAKLEDSAVYLCASSSSKETQYFGPGTRLLVL.

The chain carries TRBV4-3 and TRBJ2-5; a possible D gene is TRBD2 (6 bases). CDR1 and CDR2 (germline): LGHNA, YSLEER. The germline V and J ends were trimmed by 2 bases and 4 bases, with 14 bases remaining between them. The CDR3 totals 15 residues. The chain's CDR3 is CASSQTLLARETQYF. The DNA for the CDR3 is TGCGCCAGCAGCCAAACCTTGCTAGCGAGAGAGACCCAGTACTTC.

This clone was picked up one time. The V call is TRBV9, the J call TRBJ2-2, with D possibly being TRBD2 (6 bases). The germline V gene has CDR1 SGDLS and CDR2 YYNGEE. The V end was cut by 3 bases, the J end by 1 base, with 10 bases between. This CDR3 region has 15 residues. The CDR3 protein is CASSESGENTGELFF. The DNA of the CDR3 is TGTGCCAGCAGCGAGTCGGGGGAGAACACCGGGGAGCTGTTTTTT.

The chain is built from TRBV7-6 and TRBJ2-7, with D unclear. Germline V gene data show CDR1 as SGHVS and CDR2 as FNYEAQ. This CDR3 has 11 amino acids. V was clipped by 3 bases and J by 5 bases, with 5 bases between them. The CDR3 sequence: CASSFLNEQYF. The CDR3 coding sequence is TGTGCCAGCAGCTTCTTGAACGAGCAGTACTTC.

This rearrangement joins TRBV5-1 to TRBJ1-3; D gene unclear. The germline gives CDR1 SGHRS, CDR2 YFSETQ. This CDR3 is 13 amino acids long. Trimming pared 0 bases from V and 10 bases from J, leaving 11 bases between. The CDR3 sequence is CASSLVRGGTIYF. For the CDR3, the DNA is TGCGCCAGCAGCTTGGTCCGAGGCGGAACCATATATTTT.

This clone appeared a single time. The V and J genes are TRBV30 and TRBJ1-1; 9 nucleotides agree with TRBD1. The V gene's germline CDR1 is GTSNPN and CDR2 SVGIG (reference sequence). The V and J ends lost 5 bases and 5 bases, in that order; junction bases with no gene match: 12. The CDR3 loop spans 15 amino acids. The CDR3 region is CAWLSYRGQDTEAFF. The CDR3 DNA is TGTGCCTGGTTATCTTACAGGGGGCAAGATACTGAAGCTTTCTTT.

In its sample, this clone was seen a few times. A read error may produce the germline difference seen at one junction end. The chain has TRBV14 and TRBJ1-2; TRBD1 is a possible D gene (6 bases). Germline V gives CDR1 SGHDN, CDR2 FVKESK. The CDR3 has 14 residues. CDR3: CASSQDRGGAAAAF. The CDR3 DNA is TGTGCCAGCAGCCAAGATAGAGGGGGGGCTGCGGCCGCCTTC.

The V and J genes are TRBV15 and TRBJ2-2; D unclear. Trimming left V 0 bases short and J 4 bases short, with 3 bases between. The CDR3 is 13 residues long. Germline V gene sequence: CDR1 LNHNV, CDR2 YYDKDF (reference sequence). The chain's CDR3 is CATSRDFTGELFF. The DNA for the CDR3 is TGTGCCACCAGCAGAGATTTCACCGGGGAGCTGTTTTTT.

V is TRBV18 and J is TRBJ2-1; 9 bases fit TRBD1. This CDR3 has 12 residues. Germline lookup yields CDR1 KGHSH and CDR2 LQKENI. With 3 bases clipped from V and 11 bases from J, the junction kept 2 bases outside the gene matches. The CDR3 reads CASSPDRGQQFF. The CDR3, as DNA: TGTGCCAGCTCACCGGACAGGGGTCAGCAGTTCTTC. Together with reference TRBV18 and TRBJ2-1, the CDR3 gives the full variable domain: NAGVMQNPRHLVRRRGQEARLRCSPMKGHSHVYWYRQLPEEGLKFMVYLQKENIIDESGMPKERFSAEFPKEGPSILRIQQVVRGDSAAYFCASSPDRGQQFFGPGTRLTVL.

The gene calls are TRBV7-2 and TRBJ2-1; D not certain. This CDR3 has 14 amino acids. Germline V lookup: CDR1 SGHTA, CDR2 FQGNSA. The V end was cut by 7 bases, the J end by 2 bases, with 12 bases between. The CDR3 coding sequence is TGTGCCAGCACCCCAGGCGGCACCTACAATGAGCAGTTCTTC. Encoded protein: CASTPGGTYNEQFF. Full variable domain (outside the CDR3, taken from reference TRBV7-2 and TRBJ2-1): GAGVSQSPSNKVTEKGKDVELRCDPISGHTALYWYRQSLGQGLEFLIYFQGNSAPDKSGLPSDRFSAERTGGSVSTLTIQRTQQEDSAVYLCASTPGGTYNEQFFGPGTRLTVL.

This chain uses TRBV4-3 with TRBJ1-2; possibly TRBD1 for D (6 bases). Germline values: CDR1 LGHNA, CDR2 YSLEER. The CDR3 has 18 amino acids. V dropped 1 base and J dropped 8 bases, with 26 bases sitting between them. The CDR3, as DNA: TGCGCCAGCAGCCAAGCGCCCTGGGGGGGCTCGGCGTTTGAGGGCTACACCTTC. It encodes CASSQAPWGGSAFEGYTF.

The rearrangement links TRBV7-2 to TRBJ2-1; TRBD2 matches 11 bases. Unmatched junction bases numbered 12, after V lost 3 bases and J lost 8 bases. Germline CDR1 is SGHTA and CDR2 is FQGNSA. CDR3 length: 17 residues. The CDR3 region has the DNA TGTGCCAGCAGCTTGGAAATAGCGGGGGGGCTTATCGATGAGCAGTTCTTC. It encodes CASSLEIAGGLIDEQFF.

The gene calls are TRBV29-1 and TRBJ1-1; 7 positions agree with TRBD1. The CDR3 loop spans 13 amino acids. Germline V gene data show CDR1 as SQVTM and CDR2 as ANQGSEA. Trimming removed 5 bases from V and 3 bases from J; junction bases left unmatched: 6. As DNA, the CDR3 is TGCAGCGTTTCGACAGGGAGAGACACTGAAGCTTTCTTT. Translated, it gives CSVSTGRDTEAFF.

This chain joins TRBV5-4 and TRBJ1-1; TRBD1 matches at 9 bases. This CDR3 has 14 amino acids. Germline trimming cut 5 bases from V and 5 bases from J; bases unmatched to any gene: 7. CDR1 and CDR2 (germline): SGHNT, YYREEE (reference sequence). In DNA form, the CDR3 reads TGTGCCAGCAGTCCGGGACAGGGTGGGACTGAAGCTTTCTTT. Amino acids: CASSPGQGGTEAFF.

The rearrangement uses TRBV19 and TRBJ2-1, with unresolved D. Between the trimmed V and J ends, which lost 1 base and 2 bases, there was a span of 9 bases. Germline V gene data show CDR1 as LNHDA and CDR2 as SQIVND (reference sequence). The CDR3 runs 15 residues. The CDR3 sequence is CASSIGGLTYNEQFF. CDR3 coding DNA: TGTGCCAGTAGTATAGGGGGTCTCACCTACAATGAGCAGTTCTTC.